A selection of T cell receptor beta chains follows, all from one sample in a study of identical twins. Via MiXCR, TCRdb re-called the 5' RACE reads, giving one row per CDR3 protein. This sample has 690,000 or so distinct CDR3 sequences, with roughly 6% found just once. The sample consisted of naive T cells sorted from blood. The receptors here all came from a young man in good health. CDR3s include the opening cysteine and the closing phenylalanine or tryptophan. A D gene is named only where the DNA matches it firmly. Clone size is shown for a subset of rows, as once, few, many or a class of expanded clone.

CDR3 length,J gene,clone size,D gene,V gene,CDR3 protein,CDR3 DNA
15,TRBJ2-1,many,TRBD2,TRBV6-1,CASSPGLAGYNEQFF,TGTGCCAGCAGTCCCGGACTAGCGGGATACAATGAGCAGTTCTTC
13,TRBJ2-3,many,NA,TRBV20-1,CSANPGRENTQYF,TGCAGTGCTAACCCGGGGCGAGAGAATACGCAGTATTTT
17,TRBJ2-1,many,TRBD2,TRBV20-1,CSARGGVPGLAGSEQFF,TGCAGTGCTAGGGGAGGGGTCCCCGGACTAGCGGGAAGTGAGCAGTTCTTC
13,TRBJ1-5,many,NA,TRBV6-5,CASSPSGNQPQHF,TGTGCCAGCAGTCCCTCGGGGAATCAGCCCCAGCATTTT
19,TRBJ2-3,few,NA,TRBV20-1,CSARDVAREVGGPTDTQYF,TGCAGTGCTAGAGATGTGGCCAGGGAAGTGGGGGGGCCCACAGATACGCAGTATTTT
14,TRBJ1-4,many,TRBD1,TRBV4-1,CASSPQGAGEKLFF,TGCGCCAGCAGCCCTCAGGGGGCAGGTGAAAAACTGTTTTTT
15,TRBJ2-7,many,NA,TRBV6-2/TRBV6-3,CASSIARDFKYEQYF,TGTGCCAGCAGTATAGCCAGGGACTTCAAATACGAGCAGTACTTC
16,TRBJ2-1,NA,TRBD2,TRBV29-1,CSVEDPSGLGYNEQFF,TGCAGCGTTGAAGATCCTAGCGGGTTGGGCTACAATGAGCAGTTCTTC
14,TRBJ2-3,few,NA,TRBV10-3,CAISLGRGTDTQYF,TGTGCCATCAGCCTGGGAAGGGGCACAGATACGCAGTATTTT
16,TRBJ2-1,NA,TRBD1,TRBV5-1,CASSLRSQGAQNEQFF,TGCGCCAGCAGCTTGCGCTCGCAGGGGGCACAAAATGAGCAGTTCTTC
12,TRBJ2-3,few,NA,TRBV12-3/TRBV12-4,CASSQTIATQYF,TGTGCCAGCAGTCAGACTATCGCCACGCAGTATTTT
15,TRBJ1-2,few,NA,TRBV3-1,CASSQDSGRYYGYTF,TGTGCCAGCAGCCAAGACTCCGGACGGTACTATGGCTACACCTTC
15,TRBJ2-3,NA,NA,TRBV7-8,CASSFLNFLTDTQYF,TGTGCCAGCAGCTTTTTGAACTTTCTCACAGATACGCAGTATTTT
18,TRBJ2-7,few,TRBD2,TRBV5-1,CASSLRTSGRTFTYEQYF,TGCGCCAGCAGCTTGAGGACTAGCGGGAGGACATTCACCTACGAGCAGTACTTC
14,TRBJ1-1,few,NA,TRBV12-3/TRBV12-4,CASSLRYGNTEAFF,TGTGCCAGCAGTTTACGGTACGGGAACACTGAAGCTTTCTTT
14,TRBJ2-5,many,NA,TRBV20-1,CSAQRGLGTETQYF,TGCAGTGCTCAGAGGGGATTGGGCACAGAGACCCAGTACTTC
16,TRBJ2-3,many,TRBD1,TRBV15,CATSDDFQGAGDTQYF,TGTGCCACCAGCGACGATTTCCAGGGGGCCGGGGATACGCAGTATTTT
14,TRBJ1-5,few,NA,TRBV20-1,CSARSGYDNQPQHF,TGCAGTGCTAGATCAGGGTACGACAATCAGCCCCAGCATTTT
15,TRBJ2-7,many,TRBD2,TRBV9,CASSPGTSETYEQYF,TGTGCCAGCAGCCCCGGGACTAGCGAAACCTACGAGCAGTACTTC
13,TRBJ2-1,NA,NA,TRBV2,CASSPNTWDEQFF,TGTGCCAGCAGTCCCAATACGTGGGATGAGCAGTTCTTC
15,TRBJ2-1,few,TRBD2,TRBV6-2/TRBV6-3,CASRAGLAGGIEQFF,TGTGCCAGCAGGGCCGGACTAGCGGGAGGGATTGAGCAGTTCTTC
15,TRBJ1-2,many,NA,TRBV4-1,CASSPKKGYVYGYTF,TGCGCCAGCAGCCCCAAGAAGGGATACGTTTATGGCTACACCTTC